The 26 T cell receptor beta chains listed next were all sequenced from one sample in a study of T cells in Graves' hyperthyroidism and ophthalmopathy. The source material, RNA transcripts, was used to amplify TCR beta CDR3 regions. When the TCR CDR3 underwent first-round RT-PCR, the HTBI primer set was used. TCRdb redid the calling of the multiplex PCR reads with MiXCR, one entry per CDR3 protein. This table has about 610,000 distinct CDR3 sequences, roughly 14% appearing once. The sample comprised blood. The receptor set was obtained from a woman in her thirties or forties with Graves' ophthalmopathy.

J is TRBJ1-5 and V is TRBV5-1, with a weak D call TRBD1 (5 bases). Trimming pared 0 bases from V and 7 bases from J, leaving 14 bases between. The CDR3 sequence is 15 residues long. The germline gives CDR1 SGHRS, CDR2 YFSETQ. CDR3 sequence (DNA): TGCGCCAGCAGCTTGGGGCCCTGGGGGGAGCAGCCCCAGCATTTT. This gives the protein CASSLGPWGEQPQHF.

This clonotype was found many times. It may be a read error: a sequence one base away is much more abundant. This chain links TRBV2 with TRBJ2-7; 8 bases agree with TRBD1. Germline V lookup: CDR1 SNHLY, CDR2 FYNNEI. The CDR3 runs to 17 residues. With V trimmed by 1 base and J by 3 bases, 11 bases remained unmatched. The CDR3 here is CASSEVQGAGGFYEQYF. DNA of the CDR3: TGTGCCAGCAGTGAAGTGCAGGGGGCGGGCGGTTTCTACGAGCAGTACTTC.

V is TRBV4-2 and J is TRBJ2-7; 12 bases align to TRBD2. Germline assignment: CDR1 LGHNA and CDR2 YNFKEQ. The ends lost 4 bases at V and 1 base at J; junction bases unmatched: 14. This CDR3 contains 19 residues. The CDR3 reads CASSPQQIKLAGGSYEQYF. For the CDR3, the DNA is TGTGCCAGCAGCCCGCAACAAATAAAACTAGCGGGAGGTTCCTACGAGCAGTACTTC.

About this clonotype: Here the CDR3 omits its conserved ending phenylalanine or tryptophan, so a read error is the likely source. The V and J genes are TRBV19 and TRBJ1-5, with D uncertain. Trimming took off 5 bases at V and 5 bases at J, with 10 bases between the two ends. Germline CDR1 LNHDA, CDR2 SQIVND (reference sequence). The CDR3 runs to 13 residues. The CDR3 coding sequence is TGTGCCAGTAGTCCCGGGTTACATCAGCCCCAGCATCTT. The encoded protein is CASSPGLHQPQHL.

In this sample, this clonotype turned up many times. The chain recombines TRBV5-1 with TRBJ1-1; 7 bases agree with TRBD1. The V gene's germline CDR1 is SGHRS and CDR2 YFSETQ. The ends lost 5 bases at V and 0 bases at J; junction bases unmatched: 4. CDR3 length: 14 residues. The CDR3 nucleotides are TGCGCCAGCAGAGTGGACAGGCTGAACACTGAAGCTTTCTTT. It specifies CASRVDRLNTEAFF.

This chain connects TRBV12-3 or TRBV12-4 to TRBJ1-5; 12 bases agree with TRBD1. The length of the CDR3 is 17 residues. J gave up 0 bases and V 4 bases, and 4 bases lay outside the gene matches. The CDR3 DNA reads TGTGCCAGCAGTTCCGGGACAGGGGGCAATAGCAATCAGCCCCAGCATTTT. It encodes CASSSGTGGNSNQPQHF.

This clonotype has a count of ten or more. A much bigger clone sits one base away, suggesting this may be a read error. V and J are TRBV6-1 and TRBJ2-5, with TRBD1 matching over 8 bases. With V trimmed by 6 bases and J by 4 bases, 4 bases remained unmatched. The CDR3 covers 13 residues. Per germline, CDR1 MNHNS and CDR2 SASEGT. DNA for the CDR3: TGTGCCAGCAGAGACAGGGGCGGAGAGACCCAGTACTTC. Encoded protein: CASRDRGGETQYF.

V and J are TRBV28 and TRBJ1-3; D may be TRBD1 (5 bases). The CDR3 loop spans 14 amino acids. The germline V and J ends were trimmed by 7 bases and 3 bases, with 13 bases remaining between them. Germline V gene data show CDR1 as MDHEN and CDR2 as SYDVKM. The chain's CDR3 is CASTSQGDGNTIYF. The CDR3 DNA reads as TGTGCCAGCACAAGCCAGGGAGATGGAAACACCATATATTTT. Using reference TRBV28 and TRBJ1-3 for the parts outside the CDR3, the full variable domain is DVKVTQSSRYLVKRTGEKVFLECVQDMDHENMFWYRQDPGLGLRLIYFSYDVKMKEKGDIPEGYSVSREKKERFSLILESASTNQTSMYLCASTSQGDGNTIYFGEGSWLTVV.

This clonotype was seen only a few times. CDR3 sequence: CASSLYVTDTEAFF. The CDR3 DNA reads as TGTGCCAGCAGTTTATATGTCACGGACACTGAAGCTTTCTTT. V and J are TRBV28 and TRBJ1-1; D is ambiguous. The V and J ends lost 1 base and 3 bases respectively, with 9 bases between them. The germline CDR1 and CDR2 sequences are MDHEN and SYDVKM. This CDR3 contains 14 residues.

There are a few counts of this clonotype. The chain links TRBV12-3 or TRBV12-4 to TRBJ2-7; D might be TRBD1 or TRBD2, each matching 5 bases. The CDR3 sequence is 14 residues long. The V end was cut by 1 base, the J end by 3 bases, with 10 bases between. The CDR3 spells CASSLVGERYEQYF. As DNA, the CDR3 is TGTGCCAGCAGTTTAGTAGGGGAGCGCTACGAGCAGTACTTC.

This clonotype appeared many times. The V call is TRBV24-1, the J call TRBJ1-5; D perhaps matches TRBD1 (6 bases). There are 14 residues in the CDR3. The germline gives CDR1 KGHDR, CDR2 SFDVKD. V was shortened by 4 bases and J by 5 bases, with 11 bases between the two germline ends. CDR3 in amino acids: CATSDRAGDQPQHF. CDR3 nucleotides: TGTGCCACCAGTGACCGAGCAGGGGATCAGCCCCAGCATTTT.

This clonotype was detected a few times. This chain connects TRBV6-5 to TRBJ2-7, with TRBD1 matching over 8 bases. The V and J ends lost 5 bases and 4 bases, in that order; junction bases with no gene match: 7. The CDR3 contains 14 residues. Germline V gives CDR1 MNHEY, CDR2 SVGAGI. CDR3 in amino acids: CASSHTGGSYEQYF. The CDR3 bases are TGTGCCAGCAGTCACACAGGGGGGAGTTACGAGCAGTACTTC.

This clonotype has only a few counts. The V call is TRBV4-1, the J call TRBJ1-2; 12 bases fit TRBD1. The CDR3 is made up of 15 amino acids. The V gene's germline CDR1 is MGHRA and CDR2 YSYEKL. The trim removed 1 base at V and 8 bases at J, leaving 5 bases unmatched. CDR3: CASSQAGQGARGYTF. The CDR3 coding sequence is TGCGCCAGCAGCCAAGCGGGACAGGGGGCTCGGGGCTACACCTTC.

The rearrangement joins TRBV18 to TRBJ2-7, with 8 nucleotides matching TRBD1. CDR1 is KGHSH and CDR2 is LQKENI in the germline V gene. V shed 6 bases and J 3 bases; nucleotides not matched to a gene: 13. The CDR3 has 16 residues. CDR3 in amino acids: CASSPGAETGDYEQYF. CDR3 nucleotide sequence: TGTGCCAGCTCCCCCGGAGCCGAGACAGGGGACTACGAGCAGTACTTC. Based on the CDR3 plus reference TRBV18 and TRBJ2-7, the full variable domain is NAGVMQNPRHLVRRRGQEARLRCSPMKGHSHVYWYRQLPEEGLKFMVYLQKENIIDESGMPKERFSAEFPKEGPSILRIQQVVRGDSAAYFCASSPGAETGDYEQYFGPGTRLTVT.

This clonotype was seen repeatedly, ten times or more. The chain is built from TRBV28 and TRBJ2-7; 7 bases match TRBD2. This CDR3 spans 14 amino acids. Germline V gene data show CDR1 as MDHEN and CDR2 as SYDVKM. The V gene end was trimmed by 7 bases and the J gene end by 0 bases; junction bases not matched to a gene: 6. CDR3 in DNA: TGTGCCAGCACCAAGGGAGGGGCCTCCTACGAGCAGTACTTC. Amino acid sequence: CASTKGGASYEQYF.

The rearrangement links TRBV3-1 to TRBJ2-4, with D perhaps matching TRBD1 (6 bases). Germline lookup yields CDR1 LGHDT and CDR2 YNNKEL (reference sequence). V lost 0 bases to trimming and J lost 4 bases, with 10 bases between them. The CDR3 runs 15 residues. The CDR3 DNA follows: TGTGCCAGCAGCCAAGATACCACAGGGAAAAACATTCAGTACTTC. Translated, it gives CASSQDTTGKNIQYF.

This clonotype was recorded many times. V is TRBV6-5 and J is TRBJ1-3; no clear D gene. V gave up 2 bases and J gave up 0 bases, with 11 bases separating them. The CDR3 loop spans 16 amino acids. CDR1 MNHEY and CDR2 SVGAGI come from the germline V gene. Here the CDR3 reads CASSYGLLGSGNTIYF. The CDR3 region has the DNA TGTGCCAGCAGTTACGGCCTCTTAGGCTCTGGAAACACCATATATTTT.

The rearrangement links TRBV6-2 or TRBV6-3 to TRBJ1-5; TRBD1 aligns across 7 bases. The CDR3 is 15 amino acids. V lost 0 bases and J lost 8; bases outside the gene matches: 7. Per the germline V gene, CDR1 is MNHEY and CDR2 is SVGEGT. The CDR3 nucleotides are TGTGCCAGCAGTTACTCCGGAGGGGGCGGCGAGCCCCAGCATTTT. It yields the protein CASSYSGGGGEPQHF.

Ten or more counts support this clonotype. The rearrangement uses TRBV7-2 and TRBJ2-5; 10 bases are shared with TRBD1. The CDR3 sequence is 14 residues long. Germline assignment: CDR1 SGHTA and CDR2 FQGNSA. V shed 5 bases, J shed 5 bases, and the junction held 5 bases outside the gene matches. CDR3 nucleotide sequence: TGTGCCAGCAGCGCGGGACAGGGGCGGGAGACCCAGTACTTC. Encoded protein: CASSAGQGRETQYF.

This chain connects TRBV6-1 to TRBJ2-6; 10 positions agree with TRBD1. The junction had 12 bases not matched to a gene; V was cut back by 6 bases and J by 1 base. CDR3 length equals 19 residues. Germline loops: CDR1 MNHNS, CDR2 SASEGT. This CDR3 reads CASSEPRDRGRSGANVLTF. As DNA, the CDR3 is TGTGCCAGCAGCGAGCCTCGGGACAGGGGAAGATCTGGGGCCAACGTCCTGACTTTC.

This clonotype occurred many times. As DNA, the CDR3 is TGTGCCAGCAGTTACCTGAACACTGAAGCTTTCTTT. Its translation: CASSYLNTEAFF. The rearrangement uses TRBV6-2 or TRBV6-3 and TRBJ1-1, with D uncertain. CDR3 size: 12 residues. CDR1 and CDR2 (germline): MNHEY, SVGEGT. Trimming removed 2 bases at V and 0 bases at J, with 1 base between.

This clonotype was found many times. The V gene is TRBV28, the J gene TRBJ2-7; the D is unclear. The V and J ends lost 8 bases and 3 bases respectively, with 11 bases between them. The CDR3 covers 12 residues. CDR1 is MDHEN, CDR2 SYDVKM, per germline. The CDR3 region is CASHRWDYEQYF. The CDR3 region has the DNA TGTGCCAGCCACCGGTGGGACTACGAGCAGTACTTC.

At least ten counts were recorded for this clonotype. The J gene is TRBJ1-1, the V gene TRBV20-1; D remains unclear. Trimming took off 0 bases at V and 0 bases at J, with 8 bases between the two ends. The CDR3 runs to 14 residues. The germline V gene encodes CDR1 DFQATT and CDR2 SNEGSKA (reference sequence). CDR3 region: CSARDGEMNTEAFF. CDR3 nucleotide sequence: TGCAGTGCTAGAGACGGCGAAATGAACACTGAAGCTTTCTTT.

Ten or more counts support this clonotype. This rearrangement joins TRBV6-5 to TRBJ2-7, with a possible D match to TRBD2 (5 bases). This CDR3 is 13 amino acids long. CDR1 MNHEY and CDR2 SVGAGI come from the germline V gene. Trimming removed 6 bases at V and 2 bases at J, with 11 bases between. The CDR3 loop reads CASSADWTYEQYF. The CDR3 DNA follows: TGTGCCAGCAGCGCGGACTGGACCTACGAGCAGTACTTC.

V usage is TRBV6-5 and J usage is TRBJ2-7, with 7 bases that match TRBD1. CDR3 length: 14 amino acids. Losses at the gene ends were 2 bases for V and 3 bases for J; bases not matched to a gene: 4. The germline gives CDR1 MNHEY, CDR2 SVGAGI. The CDR3 loop reads CASSYRWDSYEQYF. In DNA, the CDR3 is TGTGCCAGCAGTTACAGATGGGACAGCTACGAGCAGTACTTC.

This rearrangement joins TRBV5-1 to TRBJ1-1; the match to TRBD1 covers 8 bases. This CDR3 is built from 14 residues. In germline, CDR1 is SGHRS, CDR2 YFSETQ. The V and J ends lost 0 bases and 7 bases, in that order; junction bases with no gene match: 5. As DNA, the CDR3 is TGCGCCAGCAGCTTGGGTCAGGGGGCAGGTGAAGCTTTCTTT. Encoded protein: CASSLGQGAGEAFF.